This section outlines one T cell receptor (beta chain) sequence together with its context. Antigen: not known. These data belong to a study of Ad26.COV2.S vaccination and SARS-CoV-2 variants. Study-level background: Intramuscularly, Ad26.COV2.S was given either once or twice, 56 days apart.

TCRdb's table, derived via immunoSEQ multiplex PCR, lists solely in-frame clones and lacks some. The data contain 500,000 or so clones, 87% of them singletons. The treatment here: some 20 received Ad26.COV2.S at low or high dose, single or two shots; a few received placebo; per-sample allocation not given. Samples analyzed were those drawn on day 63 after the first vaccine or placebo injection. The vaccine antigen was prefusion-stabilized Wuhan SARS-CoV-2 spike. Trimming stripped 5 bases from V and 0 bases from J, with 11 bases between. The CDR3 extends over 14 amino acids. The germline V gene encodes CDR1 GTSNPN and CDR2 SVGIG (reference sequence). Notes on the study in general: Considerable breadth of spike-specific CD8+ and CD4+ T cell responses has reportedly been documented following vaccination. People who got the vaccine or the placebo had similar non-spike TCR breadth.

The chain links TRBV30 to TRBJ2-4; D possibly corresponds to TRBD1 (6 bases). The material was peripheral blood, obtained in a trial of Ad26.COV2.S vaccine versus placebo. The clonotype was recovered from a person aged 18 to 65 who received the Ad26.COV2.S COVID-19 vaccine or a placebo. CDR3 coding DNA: TGTGCCTGGTGGGACAAGTTAGCCAAAAACATTCAGTACTTC. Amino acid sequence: CAWWDKLAKNIQYF.